This T cell receptor (beta chain) is from a study of T cell repertoires in cytomegalovirus infection. The wider study: Based on public TCR beta signatures, there were indications of CMV infection and of a matching HLA type. General study points: Individuals carrying CMV plus the relevant HLA were identified by cumulative frequency of public TCR beta families.

Notes on this clonotype: Antigen unknown.

The CDR3 runs to 15 residues. CDR1 DFQATT and CDR2 SNEGSKA come from the germline V gene (reference sequence). V shed 1 base, J shed 11 bases, and the junction held 14 bases outside the gene matches. TCRdb used MiXCR to reprocess the reads, holding one entry per CDR3 protein. The sample carries roughly 720,000 distinct CDR3 sequences, 35% recorded once. This receptor was obtained from a human donor in good health (CMV status not recorded). Some clones in this sample may be carry-over from other donors' samples. The J gene is TRBJ2-1, the V gene TRBV20-1; 7 nucleotides match TRBD2. Specimen: PBMCs. CDR3 region: CSARGDYPTRIKQFF. The CDR3 DNA reads as TGCAGTGCTAGAGGGGACTACCCTACAAGAATCAAGCAGTTCTTC.